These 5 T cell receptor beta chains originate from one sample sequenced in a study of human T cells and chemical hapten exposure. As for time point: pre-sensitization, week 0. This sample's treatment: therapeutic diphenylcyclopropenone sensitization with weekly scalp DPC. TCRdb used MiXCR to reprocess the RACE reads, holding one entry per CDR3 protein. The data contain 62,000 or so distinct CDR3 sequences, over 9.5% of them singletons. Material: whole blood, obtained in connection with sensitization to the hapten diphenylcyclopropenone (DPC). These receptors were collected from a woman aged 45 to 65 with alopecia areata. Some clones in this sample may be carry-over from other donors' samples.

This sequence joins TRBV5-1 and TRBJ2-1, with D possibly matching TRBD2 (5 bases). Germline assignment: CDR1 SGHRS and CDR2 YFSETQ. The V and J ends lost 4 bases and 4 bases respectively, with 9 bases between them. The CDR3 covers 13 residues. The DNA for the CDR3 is TGCGCCAGCAGCCCCGGGATTTACAATGAGCAGTTCTTC. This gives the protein CASSPGIYNEQFF. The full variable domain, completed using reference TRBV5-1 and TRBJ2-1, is KAGVTQTPRYLIKTRGQQVTLSCSPISGHRSVSWYQQTPGQGLQFLFEYFSETQRNKGNFPGRFSGRQFSNSRSEMNVSTLELGDSALYLCASSPGIYNEQFFGPGTRLTVL.

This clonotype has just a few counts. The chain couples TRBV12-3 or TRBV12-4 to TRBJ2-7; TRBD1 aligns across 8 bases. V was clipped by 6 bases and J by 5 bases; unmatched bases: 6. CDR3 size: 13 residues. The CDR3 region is CASSQDRANEQYF. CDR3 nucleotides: TGTGCCAGCAGCCAGGACAGGGCAAACGAGCAGTACTTC.

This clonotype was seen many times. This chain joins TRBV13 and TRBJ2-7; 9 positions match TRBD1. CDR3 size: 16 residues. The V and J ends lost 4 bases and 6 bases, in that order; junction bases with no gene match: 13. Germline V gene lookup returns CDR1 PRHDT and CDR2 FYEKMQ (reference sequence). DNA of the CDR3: TGTGCCAGCAGCTACAACCGGGACAGGGAGGCTCTCGAGCAGTACTTC. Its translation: CASSYNRDREALEQYF.

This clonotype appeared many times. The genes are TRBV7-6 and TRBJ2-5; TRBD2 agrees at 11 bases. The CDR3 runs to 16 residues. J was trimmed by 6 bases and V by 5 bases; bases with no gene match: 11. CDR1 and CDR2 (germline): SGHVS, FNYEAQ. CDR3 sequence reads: CASSPSTSGSWKTQYF. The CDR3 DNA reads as TGTGCCAGCAGCCCATCAACTAGCGGGAGTTGGAAGACCCAGTACTTC.

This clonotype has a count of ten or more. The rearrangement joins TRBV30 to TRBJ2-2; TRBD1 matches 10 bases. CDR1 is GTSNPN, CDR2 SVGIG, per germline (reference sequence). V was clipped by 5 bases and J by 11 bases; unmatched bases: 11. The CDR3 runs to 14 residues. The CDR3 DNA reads TGTGCCTGGTCATGGGACAGGGGAATAGGAGAGCTGTTTTTT. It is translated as CAWSWDRGIGELFF.